This section outlines one T cell receptor beta chain sequence together with its context. The antigen is undetermined. These data originate in a study of T cell responses to AZD1222 COVID-19 vaccine. In the study overall: Second-dose recipients at about 4 or about 12 weeks were treated as one pooled group. Regarding the study as a whole: It should be noted that donors were predominantly white British and more often female, and clonal diversity was possibly underestimated.

Assay used: immunoSEQ multiplex PCR; TCRdb lists only in-frame clones, some missing. The sample has some 120,000 clones, more than 85% seen once; the top ten hold about 3.1%. Germline V gives CDR1 ENHRY, CDR2 SYGVKD. The V and J ends lost 8 bases and 0 bases respectively, with 11 bases between them. The CDR3 is 15 residues long. The sequence was collected from an adult in good health. The starting material was peripheral blood, obtained on day 0 of AZD1222 vaccination. The gene calls are TRBV10-3 and TRBJ2-6, with D tentatively TRBD1 (6 bases). CDR3 residues: CAIGQGHSGANVLTF. The CDR3 nucleotides read TGTGCCATCGGTCAGGGGCACTCTGGGGCCAACGTCCTGACTTTC.